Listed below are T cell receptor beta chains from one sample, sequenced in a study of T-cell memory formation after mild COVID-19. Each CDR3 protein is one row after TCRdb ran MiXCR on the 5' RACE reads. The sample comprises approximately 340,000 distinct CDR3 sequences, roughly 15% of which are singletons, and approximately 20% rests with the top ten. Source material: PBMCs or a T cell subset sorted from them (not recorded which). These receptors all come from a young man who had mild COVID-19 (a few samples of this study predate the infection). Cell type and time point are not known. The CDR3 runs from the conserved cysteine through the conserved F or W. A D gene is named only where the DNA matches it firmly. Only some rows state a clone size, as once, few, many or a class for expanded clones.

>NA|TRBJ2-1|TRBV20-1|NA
CSARGGAINEQFF
TGCAGTGCTAGGGGGGGCGCAATCAATGAGCAGTTCTTC
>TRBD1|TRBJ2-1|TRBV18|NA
CASSPSGDRDHNEQFF
TGTGCCAGCTCACCGTCGGGGGACAGGGACCACAATGAGCAGTTCTTC
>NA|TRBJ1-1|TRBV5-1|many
CASSLQGPEAFF
TGCGCCAGCAGCTTACAGGGCCCCGAAGCTTTCTTT
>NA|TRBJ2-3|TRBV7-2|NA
CASSLEAENTQYF
TGTGCCAGCAGCTTAGAAGCCGAAAATACGCAGTATTTT
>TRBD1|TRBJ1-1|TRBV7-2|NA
CASSPRDRGLYTEAFF
TGTGCCAGCAGCCCCCGGGACAGGGGATTGTACACTGAAGCTTTCTTT
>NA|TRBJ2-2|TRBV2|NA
CASSRRTANTGELFF
TGTGCCAGCAGTCGGCGGACGGCGAACACCGGGGAGCTGTTTTTT
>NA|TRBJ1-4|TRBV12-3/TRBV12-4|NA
CASSFLGPPVF
TGTGCCAGCAGTTTTCTTGGACCTCCGGTTTTT
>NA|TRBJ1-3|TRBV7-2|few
CASTLTIGNTIYF
TGTGCCAGCACGTTAACAATAGGAAACACCATATATTTT
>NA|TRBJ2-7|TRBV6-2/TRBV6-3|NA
CASSYSGWESWSYEQYF
TGTGCCAGCAGTTACTCGGGATGGGAGTCTTGGTCCTACGAGCAGTACTTC
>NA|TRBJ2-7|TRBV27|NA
CASSSYPGEDEQYF
TGTGCCAGCAGTTCCTATCCTGGAGAGGACGAGCAGTACTTC
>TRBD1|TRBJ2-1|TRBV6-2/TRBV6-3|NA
CASSYSAAGGYEQFF
TGTGCCAGCAGTTACTCTGCGGCAGGGGGCTATGAGCAGTTCTTC
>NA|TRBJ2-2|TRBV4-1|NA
CASSQQTPGNTGELFF
TGCGCCAGCAGCCAACAAACACCCGGGAACACCGGGGAGCTGTTTTTT
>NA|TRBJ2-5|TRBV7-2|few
CASSLRSAGIGQETQYF
TGTGCCAGCAGCTTAAGGTCGGCAGGGATAGGGCAAGAGACCCAGTACTTC
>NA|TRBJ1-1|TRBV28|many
CASSFREGAFF
TGTGCCAGCAGTTTCCGGGAGGGGGCTTTCTTT
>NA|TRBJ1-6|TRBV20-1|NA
CSARPGPNSPLHF
TGCAGTGCTAGACCCGGGCCTAATTCACCCCTCCACTTT
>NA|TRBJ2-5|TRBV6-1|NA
CASIIRKPQYF
TGTGCCAGCATAATCCGTAAGCCCCAGTACTTC
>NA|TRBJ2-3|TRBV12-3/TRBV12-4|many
CASSLGNSADTQYF
TGTGCCAGCAGTTTAGGGAATTCGGCAGATACGCAGTATTTT
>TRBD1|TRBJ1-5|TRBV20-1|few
CSAKVGQWLDGPQHF
TGCAGTGCCAAGGTGGGACAGTGGCTCGATGGGCCCCAGCATTTT
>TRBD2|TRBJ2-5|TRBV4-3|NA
CASSSRPTTGGETQYF
TGCGCCAGCAGCTCTCGCCCCACGACGGGAGGGGAGACCCAGTACTTC
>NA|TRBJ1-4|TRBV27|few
CASSLSLTRGEKLFF
TGTGCCAGCAGTTTATCCCTGACCCGTGGGGAAAAACTGTTTTTT
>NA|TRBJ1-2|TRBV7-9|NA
CASSPPDSLVNYGYTF
TGTGCCAGCAGCCCGCCGGACAGCTTAGTTAACTATGGCTACACCTTC
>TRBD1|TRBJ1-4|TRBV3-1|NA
CASSQFLSGQGEKLFF
TGTGCCAGCAGCCAATTTTTGTCGGGACAGGGGGAAAAACTGTTTTTT
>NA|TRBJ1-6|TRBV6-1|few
CASRRGTSHNSPLHF
TGTGCCAGCAGGCGAGGGACGTCTCATAATTCACCCCTCCACTTT
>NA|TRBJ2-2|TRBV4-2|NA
CASSQDFPSRTGELFFF
NA
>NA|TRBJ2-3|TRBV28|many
CASRGGGTDTQYF
TGTGCCAGCAGAGGGGGGGGCACAGATACGCAGTATTTT
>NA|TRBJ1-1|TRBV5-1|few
CASSLDGYLNTEAFF
TGCGCCAGCAGCTTGGATGGGTATCTGAACACTGAAGCTTTCTTT
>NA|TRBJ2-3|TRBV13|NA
CASSREGRTDTQYF
TGTGCCAGCAGCCGCGAGGGACGCACAGATACGCAGTATTTT
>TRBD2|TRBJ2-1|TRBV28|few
CASRVAGGGNEQFF
TGTGCCAGCAGGGTAGCGGGGGGCGGAAATGAGCAGTTCTTC
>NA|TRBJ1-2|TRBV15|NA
CATSTGSAYGYTF
TGTGCCACCAGCACAGGGAGTGCCTATGGCTACACCTTC
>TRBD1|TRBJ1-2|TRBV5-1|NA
CASSLHGTDYGYTF
TGCGCCAGCAGCTTGCACGGGACAGACTATGGCTACACCTTC
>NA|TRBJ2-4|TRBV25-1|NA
CASSEPGSAKNIQYF
TGTGCCAGCAGTGAACCGGGCAGTGCCAAAAACATTCAGTACTTC
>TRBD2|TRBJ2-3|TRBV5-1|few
CASSEPTSGGTDTQYF
TGCGCCAGCAGCGAACCGACTAGCGGGGGGACAGATACGCAGTATTTT
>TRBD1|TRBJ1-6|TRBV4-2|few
CASSQFRDRGIGRNSPLHF
TGTGCCAGCAGCCAGTTCCGGGACAGGGGAATTGGGCGCAATTCACCCCTCCACTTT
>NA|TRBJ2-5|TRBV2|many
CASSESQRETQYF
TGTGCCAGCAGTGAAAGTCAGCGAGAGACCCAGTACTTC
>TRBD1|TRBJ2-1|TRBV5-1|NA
CASSPGQGVYNEQFF
TGCGCCAGCAGCCCGGGACAGGGAGTATACAATGAGCAGTTCTTC
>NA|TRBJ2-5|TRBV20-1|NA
CSAPGVHDIQETQYF
TGCAGTGCCCCGGGGGTTCACGATATCCAAGAGACCCAGTACTTC
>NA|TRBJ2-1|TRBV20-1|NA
CSARARTKGEQFF
TGCAGTGCTAGGGCCAGGACTAAGGGTGAGCAGTTCTTC
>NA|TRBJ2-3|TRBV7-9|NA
CASRRDLRGPSTDTQYF
TGTGCCAGCAGGCGGGACCTGCGGGGGCCTAGCACAGATACGCAGTATTTT
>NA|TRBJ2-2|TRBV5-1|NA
CASSTSRGTNTGELFF
TGCGCCAGCAGCACCTCCCGGGGGACGAACACCGGGGAGCTGTTTTTT
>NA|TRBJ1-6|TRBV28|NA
CASSLPENRESNSPLHF
TGTGCCAGCAGTTTACCTGAAAACAGGGAGAGTAATTCACCCCTCCACTTT
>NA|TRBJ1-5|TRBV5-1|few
CASSLDGSVQPQHF
TGCGCCAGCAGCCTGGACGGATCCGTACAGCCCCAGCATTTT
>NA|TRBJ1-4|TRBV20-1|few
CSARRAVHEKLFF
TGCAGTGCTAGACGGGCGGTCCATGAAAAACTGTTTTTT
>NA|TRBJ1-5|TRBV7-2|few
CASSLTPAMDQPQHF
TGTGCCAGCAGCTTAACGCCGGCGATGGATCAGCCCCAGCATTTT
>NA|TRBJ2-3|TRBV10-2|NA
CASSDVPRNRDTQYF
TGCGCCAGCAGTGACGTACCCAGGAATAGAGATACGCAGTATTTT
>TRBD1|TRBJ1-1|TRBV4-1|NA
CASSPRQGIVNTEAFF
TGCGCCAGCAGCCCTCGACAGGGAATTGTTAATACTGAAGCTTTCTTT
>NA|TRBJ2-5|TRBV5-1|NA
CASSPGASHSAETQYF
TGCGCCAGCAGCCCCGGGGCTAGCCATTCAGCGGAGACCCAGTACTTC
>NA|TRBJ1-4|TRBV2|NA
CASSELRGKDEKLFF
TGTGCCAGCAGTGAATTGCGGGGGAAGGATGAAAAACTGTTTTTT
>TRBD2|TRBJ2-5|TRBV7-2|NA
CASSLELAGRAETQYF
TGTGCCAGCAGCTTAGAACTAGCGGGGCGGGCAGAGACCCAGTACTTC
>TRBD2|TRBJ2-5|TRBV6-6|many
CASSYDGGEETQYF
TGTGCCAGCAGTTACGATGGGGGGGAAGAGACCCAGTACTTC
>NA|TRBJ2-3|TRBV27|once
CASSLQRGTDTQYF
TGTGCCAGCAGTTTACAGAGGGGCACAGATACGCAGTATTTT
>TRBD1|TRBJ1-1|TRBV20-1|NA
CSARTGSVVAEAFF
TGCAGTGCAAGGACAGGTAGCGTGGTCGCTGAAGCTTTCTTT
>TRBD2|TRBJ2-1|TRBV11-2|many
CASSPRLARNEQFF
TGTGCCAGCAGCCCAAGACTAGCGCGGAATGAGCAGTTCTTC
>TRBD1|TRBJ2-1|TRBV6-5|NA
CASSQTGDYNEQFF
TGTGCCAGCAGTCAAACAGGGGACTACAATGAGCAGTTCTTC
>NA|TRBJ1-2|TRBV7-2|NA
CASSLDPSGSGYTF
TGTGCCAGCAGCTTAGACCCCTCCGGGTCTGGCTACACCTTC
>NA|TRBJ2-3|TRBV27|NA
CASSGLDIGTDTQYF
TGTGCCAGCAGTGGGCTGGACATTGGCACAGATACGCAGTATTTT
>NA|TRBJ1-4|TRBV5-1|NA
CASSLGLGENEKLFF
TGCGCCAGCAGCCTAGGGTTGGGCGAGAATGAAAAACTGTTTTTT
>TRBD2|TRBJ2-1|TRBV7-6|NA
CASSLGRGASGVNEQFF
TGTGCCAGCAGCTTAGGGCGGGGAGCTAGCGGGGTCAATGAGCAGTTCTTC
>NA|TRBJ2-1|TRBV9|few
CASSRGAGADNEQFF
TGTGCCAGCAGCCGAGGGGCAGGGGCCGACAATGAGCAGTTCTTC
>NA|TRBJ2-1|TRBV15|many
CATSGPTYDEQFF
TGTGCCACCAGCGGACCGACATATGATGAGCAGTTCTTC
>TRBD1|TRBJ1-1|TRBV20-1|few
CSATPLDRGVMAEAFF
TGCAGTGCTACCCCGTTGGACAGGGGCGTCATGGCTGAAGCTTTCTTT